This entry lists 29 T cell receptor beta chains sequenced from one sample in a study of PD-L1 blockade in urothelial cancer. The time point denotes: pretreatment peripheral blood. Here immunoSEQ multiplex PCR was the method, and the copy in TCRdb shows in-frame clones only, minus some. The sample has tens of thousands of clones, approximately 83% seen once. Material: PBMCs, obtained around atezolizumab (anti-PD-L1) treatment. Source of these receptors: a man between 60 and 75 years old with urothelial cancer.

The CDR3 loop reads CASSLPITGKTNEKLFF. The CDR3 nucleotides read TGCGCCAGCAGTCTACCTATTACAGGGAAGACTAATGAAAAACTGTTTTTT. The chain employs TRBV23-1 and TRBJ1-4, with a possible D match to TRBD1 (6 bases). TRBV23-1 is designated an ORF whose function remains uncertain. V was pared by 4 bases and J by 2 bases, with 17 bases between. The CDR3 is 17 amino acids.

V gene TRBV19 combines with J gene TRBJ1-2; 7 nucleotides agree with TRBD1. CDR3 length equals 15 residues. The V gene's germline CDR1 is LNHDA and CDR2 SQIVND (reference sequence). Losses at the gene ends were 1 base for V and 2 bases for J; bases not matched to a gene: 4. The chain's CDR3 is CASSIVGRGNYGYTF. DNA for the CDR3: TGTGCCAGTAGTATAGTCGGCAGGGGGAACTATGGCTACACCTTC.

J is TRBJ1-1 and V is TRBV15, with D hard to call. Germline CDR1 is LNHNV and CDR2 is YYDKDF (reference sequence). The CDR3 runs to 14 residues. With 1 base removed from V and 7 bases from J, the gap between germline ends came to 13 bases. The CDR3 protein is CATSRVAARGEAFF. CDR3 nucleotides: TGTGCCACCAGCAGAGTAGCAGCCCGGGGTGAAGCTTTCTTT.

The V call is TRBV11-3, the J call TRBJ2-2, with 13 bases matching TRBD2. J gave up 1 base and V 5 bases, and 4 bases lay outside the gene matches. Looked up from germline, CDR1 is SGHNT and CDR2 is YENEEA. CDR3 length equals 17 residues. The CDR3 DNA sequence: TGTGCCAGCAGCCGAGGGACTAGCGGGGTGAACACCGGGGAGCTGTTTTTT. It codes for CASSRGTSGVNTGELFF.

The V and J genes are TRBV27 and TRBJ1-1; 10 nucleotides line up with TRBD1. V lost 3 bases and J lost 3; bases outside the gene matches: 7. Germline CDR1 is MNHEY and CDR2 is SMNVEV (reference sequence). The CDR3 is made up of 16 amino acids. CDR3 amino acids: CASSFSGQGKDTEAFF. CDR3 DNA sequence: TGTGCCAGCAGTTTCTCGGGACAGGGGAAGGACACTGAAGCTTTCTTT.

The gene calls are TRBV5-1 and TRBJ2-7, with a possible D match to TRBD1 (6 bases). V was pared by 0 bases and J by 6 bases, with 19 bases between. The CDR3 totals 16 residues. Germline V gene lookup returns CDR1 SGHRS and CDR2 YFSETQ. CDR3 DNA sequence: TGCGCCAGCAGCTTGGTAGTCGGCAGGGGAAATTCCGAGCAGTACTTC. Its translation is CASSLVVGRGNSEQYF. Combining the CDR3 with reference TRBV5-1 and TRBJ2-7 gives the whole variable domain KAGVTQTPRYLIKTRGQQVTLSCSPISGHRSVSWYQQTPGQGLQFLFEYFSETQRNKGNFPGRFSGRQFSNSRSEMNVSTLELGDSALYLCASSLVVGRGNSEQYFGPGTRLTVT.

This clone was recorded once. The rearrangement uses TRBV29-1 and TRBJ1-1, with D possibly being TRBD1 (5 bases). The germline V gene encodes CDR1 SQVTM and CDR2 ANQGSEA. V was shortened by 7 bases and J by 2 bases, with 14 bases between the two germline ends. This CDR3 is 13 amino acids long. The CDR3 reads CSAGADGNTEAFF. CDR3 sequence (DNA): TGCAGCGCTGGGGCTGACGGTAACACTGAAGCTTTCTTT.

This chain joins TRBV18 and TRBJ2-7; D ambiguous. Germline V gene data show CDR1 as KGHSH and CDR2 as LQKENI. Trimming removed 3 bases from V and 6 bases from J, with 9 bases in between. The CDR3 is 12 residues long. In DNA, the CDR3 is TGTGCCAGCTCACCTGGAGCGAGCGAGCAGTACTTC. Its translation is CASSPGASEQYF. The full variable domain, with the rest looked up from reference TRBV18 and TRBJ2-7, is NAGVMQNPRHLVRRRGQEARLRCSPMKGHSHVYWYRQLPEEGLKFMVYLQKENIIDESGMPKERFSAEFPKEGPSILRIQQVVRGDSAAYFCASSPGASEQYFGPGTRLTVT.

This clone was seen a handful of times. This chain uses TRBV9 with TRBJ1-2, with 7 bases aligning to TRBD1. This CDR3 has 15 residues. With V trimmed by 0 bases and J by 5 bases, 7 bases remained unmatched. Germline loops: CDR1 SGDLS, CDR2 YYNGEE. The CDR3 DNA follows: TGTGCCAGCAGCGTAGCCGGGACAGTCCTATATGGCTACACCTTC. Amino acid sequence: CASSVAGTVLYGYTF. The full variable domain, completed using reference TRBV9 and TRBJ1-2, is DSGVTQTPKHLITATGQRVTLRCSPRSGDLSVYWYQQSLDQGLQFLIQYYNGEERAKGNILERFSAQQFPDLHSELNLSSLELGDSALYFCASSVAGTVLYGYTFGSGTRLTVV.

This clone was counted at least ten times. This chain uses TRBV30 with TRBJ1-6, with 7 bases that match TRBD1. J gave up 6 bases and V 1 base, and 6 bases lay outside the gene matches. Germline V gene sequence: CDR1 GTSNPN, CDR2 SVGIG (reference sequence). This CDR3 has 15 amino acids. Here the CDR3 reads CAWSAERDSNSPLHF. Here the CDR3 DNA reads TGTGCCTGGAGTGCGGAAAGGGACAGTAATTCACCCCTCCACTTT.

This sequence joins TRBV30 and TRBJ2-3, with a weak D call TRBD1 (6 bases). Germline loops: CDR1 GTSNPN, CDR2 SVGIG (reference sequence). V was shortened by 0 bases and J by 2 bases, with 12 bases between the two germline ends. The CDR3 contains 15 residues. In nucleotides, the CDR3 is TGTGCCTGGAGTGTAGGGGGACGGTACACAGATACGCAGTATTTT. Its protein is CAWSVGGRYTDTQYF.

The DNA of the CDR3 is TGTGCCAGCAGCTTAGGCAGGGGGGTTGAAGCTTTCTTT. As protein: CASSLGRGVEAFF. V gene TRBV7-6 combines with J gene TRBJ1-1; the match to TRBD1 covers 7 bases. This CDR3 is 13 amino acids long. The V gene end was trimmed by 1 base and the J gene end by 7 bases; junction bases not matched to a gene: 3. Germline V lookup: CDR1 SGHVS, CDR2 FNYEAQ.

The chain joins TRBV7-2 to TRBJ1-5; possibly TRBD1 for D (6 bases). Germline assignment: CDR1 SGHTA and CDR2 FQGNSA. The germline V and J ends were trimmed by 0 bases and 6 bases, with 12 bases remaining between them. The CDR3 totals 15 residues. This CDR3 reads CASSLAGGPAQPQHF. DNA of the CDR3: TGTGCCAGCAGCTTAGCGGGGGGGCCGGCTCAGCCCCAGCATTTT.

CDR3 amino acids: CASSTPGTGTGDEQFF. The CDR3 coding sequence is TGTGCCAGCAGCACGCCCGGGACAGGTACTGGCGATGAGCAGTTCTTC. The chain recombines TRBV5-6 with TRBJ2-1, with 8 bases fitting TRBD1. This CDR3 region has 16 residues. The V gene end was trimmed by 4 bases and the J gene end by 8 bases; junction bases not matched to a gene: 14. The V gene's germline CDR1 is SGHDT and CDR2 YYEEEE.

V and J are TRBV27 and TRBJ2-3; 8 bases match TRBD1. The germline V gene encodes CDR1 MNHEY and CDR2 SMNVEV (reference sequence). The CDR3 spans 15 residues. V shed 3 bases and J 1 base; nucleotides not matched to a gene: 3. CDR3 nucleotides: TGTGCCAGCAGTTTTGGCAGGGGGCGCACAGATACGCAGTATTTT. Amino acid sequence: CASSFGRGRTDTQYF.

J is TRBJ1-3 and V is TRBV7-2; maybe TRBD1 (6 bases). This CDR3 has 14 residues. V lost 8 bases to trimming and J lost 0 bases, with 11 bases between them. The germline gives CDR1 SGHTA, CDR2 FQGNSA. CDR3: CASGDKSSGNTIYF. The CDR3 DNA reads TGTGCCAGCGGGGACAAAAGCTCTGGAAACACCATATATTTT.

This chain connects TRBV7-9 to TRBJ1-2, with 7 bases matching TRBD1. CDR3 length: 14 amino acids. V lost 2 bases and J lost 4; bases outside the gene matches: 4. Germline lookup yields CDR1 SEHNR and CDR2 FQNEAQ (reference sequence). CDR3 DNA sequence: TGTGCCAGCAGCTTAAGACAGGGCTCCTATGGCTACACCTTC. Protein: CASSLRQGSYGYTF.

Comment on this clone: The CDR3 does not close with the conserved phenylalanine or tryptophan, likely indicating a read error. The rearrangement uses TRBV15 and TRBJ1-4; TRBD1 matches 7 bases. There are 14 residues in the CDR3. V was pared by 8 bases and J by 8 bases, with 11 bases of the junction left unmatched. CDR1 is LNHNV, CDR2 YYDKDF, per germline (reference sequence). This CDR3 is CATSPGQREEKLFI. The CDR3 DNA sequence: TGTGCCACCTCCCCGGGACAGAGGGAAGAAAAACTGTTTATT.

The chain joins TRBV7-2 to TRBJ1-2, with TRBD1 as a possible D gene (6 bases). CDR3 size: 15 residues. In germline, CDR1 is SGHTA, CDR2 FQGNSA. Trimming took 5 bases from V and 7 from J, leaving 20 bases between them. The CDR3 bases are TGTGCCAGCAGCGTAAGGGACAAAACTTCTATTGGCTACACCTTC. It is translated as CASSVRDKTSIGYTF.

The chain recombines TRBV7-9 with TRBJ2-5, with D maybe TRBD1 (6 bases). CDR1 is SEHNR, CDR2 FQNEAQ, per germline (reference sequence). The ends were cut back, 1 base at V and 2 bases at J, with 14 bases in the middle. The CDR3 is 16 amino acids. The CDR3 is CASSLDWAGAQETQYF. The DNA of the CDR3 is TGTGCCAGCAGCTTAGATTGGGCAGGGGCACAAGAGACCCAGTACTTC. Filled out from reference TRBV7-9 and TRBJ2-5, the complete variable domain reads DTGVSQNPRHKITKRGQNVTFRCDPISEHNRLYWYRQTLGQGPEFLTYFQNEAQLEKSRLLSDRFSAERPKGSFSTLEIQRTEQGDSAMYLCASSLDWAGAQETQYFGPGTRLLVL.

In this sample, this clone is medium-sized. The chain combines TRBV7-9 with TRBJ1-5; D not certain. This CDR3 is 13 amino acids long. V was shortened by 5 bases and J by 6 bases, with 11 bases between the two germline ends. Germline V CDR1 and CDR2: SEHNR, FQNEAQ (reference sequence). CDR3 nucleotide sequence: TGTGCCAGCAGCAAGACACCTACTCAGCCCCAGCATTTT. This codes for CASSKTPTQPQHF. Filled out from reference TRBV7-9 and TRBJ1-5, the complete variable domain reads DTGVSQNPRHKITKRGQNVTFRCDPISEHNRLYWYRQTLGQGPEFLTYFQNEAQLEKSRLLSDRFSAERPKGSFSTLEIQRTEQGDSAMYLCASSKTPTQPQHFGDGTRLSIL.

This clone appeared a few times. J is TRBJ2-7 and V is TRBV11-1, with 10 nucleotides matching TRBD1. The CDR3 is 14 amino acids. Germline CDR1 SGHAT, CDR2 FQDESV (reference sequence). The J segment lost 5 bases and the V segment lost 3 bases, leaving 4 bases of the junction unmatched. The CDR3 nucleotides read TGTGCCAGCAGCTTGGGACAGGGGTTCGACGAGCAGTACTTC. This sequence encodes CASSLGQGFDEQYF.

The table lists this clone with a count of one. J is TRBJ1-6 and V is TRBV28; D unclear. The CDR3 consists of 12 residues. Germline values: CDR1 MDHEN, CDR2 SYDVKM. The ends were cut back, 3 bases at V and 8 bases at J, with 5 bases in the middle. As DNA, the CDR3 is TGTGCCAGCAGTTTCGAGTATTCACCCCTCCACTTT. It codes for CASSFEYSPLHF.

The genes are TRBV7-9 and TRBJ2-7; TRBD1 matches 8 bases. This CDR3 spans 15 amino acids. V shed 5 bases, J shed 4 bases, and the junction held 10 bases outside the gene matches. Germline loops: CDR1 SEHNR, CDR2 FQNEAQ (reference sequence). The CDR3 spells CASSGIRTGSYEQYF. The DNA for the CDR3 is TGTGCCAGCAGCGGGATACGGACAGGGTCTTACGAGCAGTACTTC.

DNA of the CDR3: TGTGCCAGCAGCAAGGTTCCAGGGGAGAATGCAACTAATGAAAAACTGTTTTTT. Amino acid sequence: CASSKVPGENATNEKLFF. J is TRBJ1-4 and V is TRBV21-1; the DNA was not compared with TRBD1, the D call given in the table. TRBV21-1 is a listed pseudogene. This CDR3 is 18 amino acids long.

V usage is TRBV28 and J usage is TRBJ2-5; 9 bases are shared with TRBD2. CDR1 MDHEN and CDR2 SYDVKM come from the germline V gene. Trimming took 3 bases from V and 2 from J; bases not matched to a gene: 10. This CDR3 is 17 amino acids long. The CDR3 is CASSLGYGTSLQETQYF. CDR3 coding DNA: TGTGCCAGCAGTTTGGGGTACGGGACTAGCTTACAAGAGACCCAGTACTTC.

The chain combines TRBV7-8 with TRBJ2-5; 12 bases match TRBD2. The CDR3 extends over 15 amino acids. Germline V lookup: CDR1 SGHVS, CDR2 FQNEAQ. The V and J ends lost 8 bases and 0 bases, in that order; junction bases with no gene match: 4. CDR3 loop: CASGLAGTYQETQYF. The DNA for the CDR3 is TGTGCCAGCGGACTAGCGGGGACGTACCAAGAGACCCAGTACTTC.

The rearrangement joins TRBV5-4 to TRBJ2-3, with D unclear. From germline, CDR1 is SGHNT and CDR2 YYREEE (reference sequence). The CDR3 covers 15 residues. V shed 1 base and J shed 6 bases, with 15 bases lying between them. CDR3 protein: CASSLYNNILDTQYF. CDR3 sequence (DNA): TGTGCCAGCAGCTTGTATAACAATATTTTGGATACGCAGTATTTT.

The chain recombines TRBV30 with TRBJ1-3; TRBD1 matches at 10 bases. The CDR3 consists of 16 residues. J lost 6 bases, V lost 3 bases, and 11 bases had no gene match. Germline V gene data show CDR1 as GTSNPN and CDR2 as SVGIG (reference sequence). In DNA form, the CDR3 reads TGTGCCTGGAGACGCCCGGGACAGGGGAGAGAAAACACCATATATTTT. It yields the protein CAWRRPGQGRENTIYF.